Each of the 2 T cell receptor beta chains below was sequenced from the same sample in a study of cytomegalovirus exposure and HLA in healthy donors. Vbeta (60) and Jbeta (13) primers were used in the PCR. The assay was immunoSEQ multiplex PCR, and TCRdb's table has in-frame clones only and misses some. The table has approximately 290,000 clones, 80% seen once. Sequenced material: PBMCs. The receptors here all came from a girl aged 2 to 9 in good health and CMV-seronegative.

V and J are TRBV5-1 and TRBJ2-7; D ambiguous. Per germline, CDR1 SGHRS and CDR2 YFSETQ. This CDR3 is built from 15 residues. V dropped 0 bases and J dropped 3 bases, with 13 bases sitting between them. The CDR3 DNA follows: TGCGCCAGCAGCTTGGCCGGTTTTACTTTCTACGAGCAGTACTTC. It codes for CASSLAGFTFYEQYF.

The CDR3 DNA follows: TGTGCCAGCAGGGACAGGCGAAACACCGGGGAGCTGTTTTTT. The encoded protein is CASRDRRNTGELFF. V and J are TRBV6-6 and TRBJ2-2; the match to TRBD1 covers 7 bases. Germline V gene sequence: CDR1 MNHNY, CDR2 SVGAGI (reference sequence). CDR3 length equals 14 residues. V was pared by 6 bases and J by 2 bases, with 3 bases of the junction left unmatched.